One and the same sample provided the 18 T cell receptor beta chains below, sequenced in a study of T cells in women clearing cervical HPV infection. The data were produced by immunoSEQ multiplex PCR, yet TCRdb's version contains in-frame clones alone and is incomplete. In all, the sample yields 25,000 to 35,000 clones. Sequenced input: blood buffy coat. All receptors derive from a woman between 18 and 75 years old with a cervical HPV16 infection that either progressed to CIN3+ or cleared (not recorded which).

Partial CDR3 DNA: TGCAGTGCTCGAAGGGGAACAACTAATGAAAAG. Amino acids: CSARRGTTNEK. The CDR3, in full, reads CSARRGTTNEKLFF. The chain links TRBV20-1 to TRBJ2-2; a weak D match, TRBD1 (5 bases). The read is 3 residues too short to cover the CDR3 end, so that end is filled in from the germline J gene. CDR1 is DFQATT and CDR2 is SNEGSKA in the germline V gene (reference sequence). This CDR3 region has 14 residues.

About this clone itself: The DNA ends 3 residues before the CDR3 does, and the rest of the CDR3 is filled in from the germline J gene. V gene TRBV5-5 combines with J gene TRBJ2-7, with no clear D. The V gene's germline CDR1 is SGHKS and CDR2 YYEKEE (reference sequence). V shed 0 bases and J shed 4 bases, with 2 bases lying between them. The CDR3 covers 11 residues. CDR3 DNA, as far as it was read: TGTGCCAGCAGCTTGGCATACGAG. It encodes CASSLAYE. The full CDR3 is CASSLAYEQYF. The full variable domain, in which reference TRBV5-5 and TRBJ2-7 provide the parts outside the CDR3, is DAGVTQSPTHLIKTRGQQVTLRCSPISGHKSVSWYQQVLGQGPQFIFQYYEKEERGRGNFPDRFSARQFPNYSSELNVNALLLGDSALYLCASSLAYEQYFGPGTRLTVT.

The DNA read from the CDR3 is TGCGCCAGCAAATCGATTAGCGGGGCGGCCCGCAATCAGCCG. It yields the protein CASKSISGAARNQP. Given in full, the CDR3 is CASKSISGAARNQPQYF. The chain employs TRBV5-1 and TRBJ2-3, with 8 nucleotides matching TRBD2. The read finishes 3 residues shy of the CDR3 end, and the germline J gene is used to complete it. The CDR3 has 17 residues. CDR1 and CDR2 from the germline V gene are SGHRS and YFSETQ.

Incomplete CDR3 DNA: TGTGCCAGCTCATATGCCTCTGGGGCCAACGTA. Translating gives CASSYASGANV. The entire CDR3 protein reads CASSYASGANVLFF. J is TRBJ1-4 and V is TRBV18, with a weak D call TRBD1 (5 bases). The read halts 3 residues ahead of the CDR3 end, with the missing end drawn from the germline J gene. Germline lookup yields CDR1 KGHSH and CDR2 LQKENI. The CDR3 has 14 amino acids.

For this clone: The read comes to an end 3 residues before the CDR3 does, leaving the germline J gene to fill in the end. The V call is TRBV20-1, the J call TRBJ2-3, with D tentatively TRBD1 (6 bases). This CDR3 contains 15 residues. Germline CDR1 DFQATT, CDR2 SNEGSKA (reference sequence). The CDR3 spells CSARDREYREVAQYF. CDR3 DNA (partial): TGCAGTGCTAGAGATCGCGAATACAGGGAAGTTGCG.

Notes on this clone: Sequencing ends 3 residues short of the CDR3 end; the germline J gene provides the rest. The J gene is TRBJ2-5, the V gene TRBV5-1, with D perhaps matching TRBD1 (6 bases). Trimming shortened V by 4 bases and J by 1 base, and 14 bases separated the two germline ends. CDR1 and CDR2 (germline): SGHRS, YFSETQ. The CDR3 has 15 residues. Partial CDR3 DNA: TGCGCCAGCAGCCCCTATCCGGACAGCCAAGAGACC. It translates to CASSPYPDSQET. The whole CDR3 sequence is CASSPYPDSQETQYF.

As concerns this clone: Sequencing ends 3 residues short of the CDR3 end; the germline J gene provides the rest. The chain links TRBV30 to TRBJ2-3; TRBD1 aligns across 9 bases. CDR1 is GTSNPN and CDR2 is SVGIG in the germline V gene (reference sequence). This CDR3 comprises 15 residues. The CDR3 region is CAWSVGQGIVETQYF. The DNA read from the CDR3 is TGTGCCTGGAGTGTAGGACAGGGGATCGTGGAGACG.

CDR3 DNA (partial): TGTGCCGGACAGGGAAGGATTGAAAAG. As protein: CAGQGRIEK. The CDR3 reads in full as CAGQGRIEKLFF. This chain links TRBV30 with TRBJ2-2; TRBD1 aligns across 8 bases. The read falls 3 residues short of the CDR3 end, and the missing part is taken from the germline J gene. CDR1 and CDR2 (germline): GTSNPN, SVGIG (reference sequence). The CDR3 has 12 residues.

Of note for this clone: The read gets to within 3 residues of the CDR3 end, and the germline J gene fills in the rest. V and J are TRBV5-1 and TRBJ1-1, with 7 positions matching TRBD1. The germline CDR1 and CDR2 sequences are SGHRS and YFSETQ. V lost 4 bases, J lost 7 bases, and 10 bases stayed unmatched. The CDR3 sequence is 14 residues long. The DNA read from the CDR3 is TGCGCCAGCAGCCTACGACAGGGTGTGGGTGAA. It encodes CASSLRQGVGE. The whole CDR3 sequence reads CASSLRQGVGEAFF.

The CDR3 reads CASSLVNWRANYGQYF. Partial CDR3 DNA: TGTGCCAGCAGCTTAGTAAACTGGCGCGCTAACTATGGT. The genes are TRBV7-8 and TRBJ2-4, with D unclear. From the germline J gene comes the end of the CDR3, since the read stops 3 residues before it. CDR3 length equals 16 residues. Germline values: CDR1 SGHVS, CDR2 FQNEAQ. The whole variable domain, filled in from reference TRBV7-8 and TRBJ2-4, reads GAGVSQSPRYKVAKRGQDVALRCDPISGHVSLFWYQQALGQGPEFLTYFQNEAQLDKSGLPSDRFFAERPEGSVSTLKIQRTQQEDSAVYLCASSLVNWRANYGQYFGAGTRLSVL.

A note on this clone: The CDR3 extends 3 residues past the end of the read, so its final part is completed from the germline J gene. This chain joins TRBV18 and TRBJ1-1; the D is unclear. The V gene's germline CDR1 is KGHSH and CDR2 LQKENI. Trimming left V 1 base short and J 4 bases short, with 10 bases between. The CDR3 spans 14 residues. CDR3 DNA, as far as it was read: TGTGCCAGCTCACCACTTAAAGCGGGCACTGAA. Amino acid sequence: CASSPLKAGTE. The full CDR3 reads CASSPLKAGTEAFF.

Concerning this clone: The junction departs from germline at one end; a sequencing error may be responsible. The missing CDR3 end, 3 residues past where the read stops, is filled in from the germline J gene. At the DNA level, this CDR3 is encoded by other sequences in the same sample as well. The rearrangement joins TRBV7-8 to TRBJ1-4, with D perhaps matching TRBD1 (5 bases). CDR3 length: 14 amino acids. The germline V gene has CDR1 SGHVS and CDR2 FQNEAQ. The CDR3 DNA, read in part, is TGTGTCAGCAGCGCCGGGACTGTTTGGGAAAAA. Amino acid sequence: CVSSAGTVWEK. The CDR3 in its entirety is CVSSAGTVWEKLFF.

In the case of this clone: Read sequence stops 3 residues before the CDR3 end, and the germline J gene provides the missing end. The rearrangement uses TRBV18 and TRBJ1-1; 9 bases are shared with TRBD1. Germline V gene data show CDR1 as KGHSH and CDR2 as LQKENI. CDR3 length: 13 residues. CDR3 region: CASSGTGNEKAFF. CDR3 DNA (partial): TGTGCCAGCTCAGGGACAGGGAACGAAAAA. Using reference TRBV18 and TRBJ1-1 for the parts outside the CDR3, the full variable domain is NAGVMQNPRHLVRRRGQEARLRCSPMKGHSHVYWYRQLPEEGLKFMVYLQKENIIDESGMPKERFSAEFPKEGPSILRIQQVVRGDSAAYFCASSGTGNEKAFFGQGTRLTVV.

Comment on this clone: The read terminates 3 residues before the CDR3 end, so the remaining end is supplied by the germline J gene. The rearrangement uses TRBV5-1 and TRBJ2-6; maybe TRBD1 (6 bases). The CDR3 runs 16 residues. Germline CDR1 SGHRS, CDR2 YFSETQ. V shed 4 bases and J shed 0 bases, with 11 bases lying between them. Here the CDR3 reads CASSPTGLSGANVLTF. Partial CDR3 DNA: TGCGCCAGCAGCCCCACAGGGCTCTCTGGGGCCAACGTC.

For this clone: The read ends 3 residues shy of where the CDR3 ends; the end is completed using the germline J gene. The rearrangement joins TRBV28 to TRBJ1-2; D is possibly TRBD1 (6 bases). This CDR3 contains 15 residues. The V end lost 8 bases, the J end lost 4 bases, and 20 bases lay between the germline ends. CDR1 is MDHEN, CDR2 SYDVKM, per germline. The CDR3 reads CASESQRTEFYGYTF. The CDR3 bases that were read are TGTGCCAGCGAGTCTCAGCGGACAGAATTCTATGGC.

The CDR3 bases that were read are TGTGCCAGTAGTATATCCTCAGGTTCCAATTCACCA. Residues: CASSISSGSNSP. The full CDR3 protein reads CASSISSGSNSPLFF. The chain employs TRBV19 and TRBJ1-4; D unclear. Read data end 3 residues before the CDR3 end; the end is taken from the germline J gene. This CDR3 has 15 amino acids. Germline V gene lookup returns CDR1 LNHDA and CDR2 SQIVND (reference sequence).

Note on this clone: The CDR3 end lies 3 residues beyond the end of the read and is filled in from the germline J gene. The genes are TRBV18 and TRBJ2-7, with 9 bases fitting TRBD1. This CDR3 spans 17 amino acids. The germline V gene has CDR1 KGHSH and CDR2 LQKENI. The ends lost 5 bases at V and 3 bases at J; junction bases unmatched: 14. CDR3 bases read: TGTGCCAGCTCAACTCTCCCGGGACAGGGAATAGGCTACGAG. Protein sequence: CASSTLPGQGIGYE. The entire CDR3 sequence reads CASSTLPGQGIGYEQYF.

Remarks on this clone: The read halts 3 residues ahead of the CDR3 end, with the missing end drawn from the germline J gene. V gene TRBV2 combines with J gene TRBJ2-5; 7 nucleotides agree with TRBD1. The V and J ends lost 4 bases and 2 bases, in that order; junction bases with no gene match: 4. The germline gives CDR1 SNHLY, CDR2 FYNNEI. The CDR3 length is 14 residues. Partial CDR3 DNA: TGTGCCAGCAGTGGAAACAGGGGACAAGAGACC. Its protein product is CASSGNRGQET. The whole CDR3 region reads CASSGNRGQETQYF.